This TCR beta chain originates from a study of T-cell reconstitution after alpha-beta-depleted transplantation in children. Unique molecular identifiers were incorporated when the TCRbeta library was constructed. MiXCR, run by TCRdb on the PCR reads, gives a single entry per CDR3 protein. The data contain about half a million distinct CDR3 sequences, approximately 12% of them singletons. Germline V CDR1 and CDR2: DFQATT, SNEGSKA (reference sequence). Trimming removed 5 bases from V and 3 bases from J, with 17 bases in between. The length of the CDR3 is 14 residues. The chain joins TRBV20-1 to TRBJ2-7, with D perhaps TRBD1 (6 bases). The source is a human donor who donated a stem cell graft to a child with combined immunodeficiency. The sequencing here drew on PBMCs from the stem cell graft donor, taken from the stem cell graft. CDR3 nucleotides: TGCAGTGCTTACCGCCTACAGGGTAGCTACGAGCAGTACTTC. Translation gives CSAYRLQGSYEQYF.